This T cell receptor beta chain was profiled in a study of PD-1 blockade in classical Hodgkin lymphoma (dated by TCRdb to about 2020). Regarding the complete study: Nivolumab dosing was 3 mg/kg intravenously every 2 weeks, continuing until either disease progression or unacceptable toxicity. The study used CyTOF and TCR beta sequencing to define a peripheral blood immune signature of response to PD-1 blockade in classical Hodgkin lymphoma. General findings and caveats noted by the study authors: Lower diversity was observed in patients in whom nivolumab was started less than 1 year after ASCT, and these patients were excluded from later analyses so that confounding by immune reconstitution would be avoided. The study covered only a single clinical trial cohort, and the causes of the repertoire differences, possibly disease activity or prior therapy, were still not defined. CD4+ but not CD8+ TCR diversity rose significantly by C4D1 (p=0.0027 vs p=0.16), most apparent in complete responders (p=0.02). Baseline TCR diversity was reported to be lower in newly diagnosed patients than in healthy donors and to be lower still in relapsed/refractory patients. Among trial patients, those achieving complete response had baseline diversity similar to that of newly diagnosed patients, while diversity was significantly lower in partial responders and progressors.

Points on this clone: This clone's antigen is unknown. Base qualities are not at hand, and no much larger clone is one base apart.

The time point tag for this specimen amounts to: cycle 2 day 1 (C2D1) of nivolumab. Relapse after autologous stem cell transplantation had occurred in all trial patients, and cohorts A, B and C were distinguished by prior brentuximab vedotin exposure. A total of over 55 patients with relapsed/refractory classical Hodgkin lymphoma made up the trial cohort, and each patient's best overall response was complete response, partial response or progressive disease. Single-agent nivolumab was administered to trial patients in the multi-cohort phase II CheckMate 205 trial. An independent review committee assessed best overall response using the 2007 International Working Group response criteria. PBMCs from the trial were collected at three points: immediately before nivolumab initiation (C1D1), and during therapy at cycle 2 day 1 and cycle 4 day 1. Peripheral blood was collected in 8 mL Vacutainer Cell Preparation Tubes, from which PBMCs were isolated by centrifugation and then cryopreserved.

The CDR3 runs 12 amino acids, cysteine and phenylalanine included. Just CDR3 DNA is preserved here, 36 bases in frame from base 1. The germline V gene specifies SGHTA as CDR1 and FQGNSA as CDR2. V gives up 1 base and J gives up 8 bases, and the segment between their germline ends measures 8 bases. The Qiagen DNeasy kit was used to extract genomic DNA from unsorted PBMCs and from the negatively selected CD4+ and CD8+ fractions. TCR beta CDR3 regions were amplified by immunoSEQ multiplex PCR using primers annealing to V and J segments. A synthetic immune receptor repertoire was used to minimize amplification bias, and any residual bias was removed computationally once sequencing was done. On the authors' methods: Repertoire diversity was quantified as the Shannon entropy index using custom Python scripts. Unsorted, CD4+ and CD8+ repertoires were analyzed separately, except in combined analyses where CD4+ and CD8+ sequences were merged in silico. Clonal expansion was defined as at least a 2-fold frequency increase after treatment relative to C1D1, with a pseudocount of 0.5 for undetected baseline clones. Clones with 0 or 1 copy at C1D1 were defined as singleton clones, while clones with 2 or more copies were defined as non-singleton clones. Clones expanded in unsorted samples were assigned a CD4+, CD8+ or unknown annotation through matching of protein sequences in sorted samples from the same patient. Wilcoxon tests on paired samples were used to test changes in diversity from C1D1 to C4D1. TCRdb carries this immuneACCESS record with in-frame sequences only. Its versions omit some clonotypes, under half of them owing to an unresolved V gene in the studies checked, with the rest unexplained. V, J and clone size derive from that table, while D and trimming were established from the DNA sequence. Recorded for this sample are more than 70,000 clones; around 90% of them occurred a single time. Approximately 2.4% of the sample goes to the ten largest clones.

The specimen was peripheral blood mononuclear cells (PBMCs), collected before the second cycle of nivolumab. The sequence was obtained from a human donor with classical Hodgkin lymphoma. This chain joins TRBV7-2 to TRBJ1-2; the D gene cannot be resolved reliably. The sequenced DNA is TGTGCCAGCAGCTTAGATCTCTGGGGCTACACCTTC. This yields the protein CASSLDLWGYTF.